One and the same sample provided the 9 T cell receptor beta chains below, sequenced in a study of chemoradiotherapy in HPV16-positive cancers. The repertoire was sequenced with immunoSEQ multiplex PCR; TCRdb's copy has only in-frame clones and lacks some. The sample has approximately 5,000 clones, 85% to 95% seen once; the top ten hold more than 3.5%. The sample was taken from a patient who underwent chemoradiotherapy. Receptors were obtained from a human donor with HPV-associated anogenital cancer.

The chain is built from TRBV30 and TRBJ1-5; D possibly corresponds to TRBD1 (5 bases). V dropped 0 bases and J dropped 4 bases, with 10 bases sitting between them. This CDR3 region has 14 residues. Germline lookup yields CDR1 GTSNPN and CDR2 SVGIG (reference sequence). The CDR3 nucleotides read TGTGCCTGGAGTGTGGGACTCGGGAATCAGCCCCAGCATTTT. It encodes CAWSVGLGNQPQHF.

The chain is built from TRBV30 and TRBJ2-5; D is uncertain. V was cut by 1 base and J by 2 bases, with 14 bases left in between. Germline CDR1 reads GTSNPN; CDR2 reads SVGIG (reference sequence). This CDR3 has 15 residues. CDR3 amino acids: CAWSARRRPQETQYF. In DNA form, the CDR3 reads TGTGCCTGGAGTGCCCGACGACGGCCACAAGAGACCCAGTACTTC.

As for this clone: Because the CDR3's place on the DNA is in doubt, the DNA is left out and the CDR3 is given as listed by TCRdb. This CDR3 is CASSIRGHFGEQFF. The chain uses TRBV6-5 and TRBJ2-1. The CDR3 region is 14 residues in length, termini included. CDR1 MNHEY and CDR2 SVGAGI come from the germline V gene.

This chain uses TRBV5-1 with TRBJ2-3; D possibly corresponds to TRBD1 (6 bases). Germline loops: CDR1 SGHRS, CDR2 YFSETQ. Trimming shortened V by 0 bases and J by 6 bases, and 8 bases separated the two germline ends. There are 13 residues in the CDR3. DNA for the CDR3: TGCGCCAGCAGCTTGGACAGGGTGGATACGCAGTATTTT. This translates into CASSLDRVDTQYF.

J is TRBJ1-1 and V is TRBV10-3, with D unresolved. CDR1 is ENHRY, CDR2 SYGVKD, per germline. This CDR3 contains 11 residues. The V end lost 1 base, the J end lost 3 bases, and 0 bases lay between the germline ends. CDR3 nucleotides: TGTGCCATCAGTGAGTACACTGAAGCTTTCTTT. This codes for CAISEYTEAFF.

This chain uses TRBV2 with TRBJ2-1; D is unclear. Deletions cut 6 bases from V and 6 bases from J, with 3 bases between. Germline assignment: CDR1 SNHLY and CDR2 FYNNEI. This CDR3 is 10 amino acids long. The CDR3 sequence: CASSSNEQFF. The CDR3 DNA reads TGTGCCAGCAGCTCCAATGAGCAGTTCTTC.

The rearrangement links TRBV4-1 to TRBJ1-2, with 7 bases that match TRBD1. The CDR3 is 17 residues long. Germline V gene lookup returns CDR1 MGHRA and CDR2 YSYEKL. The V segment lost 3 bases and the J segment 4 bases; nucleotides outside the gene matches: 14. DNA for the CDR3: TGCGCCAGCAGCCACCCCACGGGGCAGGGGGTGGCCTATGGCTACACCTTC. Residues: CASSHPTGQGVAYGYTF.

V usage is TRBV11-2 and J usage is TRBJ1-1; 8 bases align to TRBD1. Germline V CDR1 and CDR2: SGHAT, FQNNGV. J was trimmed by 4 bases and V by 5 bases; bases with no gene match: 6. CDR3 length: 14 amino acids. CDR3 nucleotide sequence: TGTGCCAGCAGCACTGGACAGGGCGGCACTGAAGCTTTCTTT. It yields the protein CASSTGQGGTEAFF.

This chain joins TRBV5-1 and TRBJ2-2, with 8 bases aligning to TRBD1. V lost 3 bases, J lost 1 base, and 5 bases stayed unmatched. Germline loops: CDR1 SGHRS, CDR2 YFSETQ. The CDR3 spans 16 residues. This CDR3 is CASSYSGTGNTGELFF. The DNA for the CDR3 is TGCGCCAGCAGCTACTCCGGGACAGGGAACACCGGGGAGCTGTTTTTT.